The 8 T cell receptor beta chains listed next were all sequenced from one sample in a study of shared clonotypes between healthy human individuals. Sequencing was performed with immunoSEQ multiplex PCR; in TCRdb, only in-frame clones are kept and a portion is missing. The table records about 680,000 clones, around 73% of them present only once. Material for sequencing was memory CD4+ T cells sorted from blood. Subset described: CD45RA-negative fraction. These receptors came from a woman aged 25-40 years in good health.

The chain recombines TRBV6-1 with TRBJ2-3; 12 bases are a match to TRBD2. V shed 2 bases and J 0 bases; nucleotides not matched to a gene: 6. The length of the CDR3 is 18 residues. The V gene's germline CDR1 is MNHNS and CDR2 SASEGT. DNA of the CDR3: TGTGCCAGCAGTGAAACTGGACTAGCGGGACCTAGCACAGATACGCAGTATTTT. It is translated as CASSETGLAGPSTDTQYF.

With respect to this clone: Other DNA sequences in this sample translate to the same CDR3. CDR3 nucleotides: TGTGCCAGCAGTTTTACCTACACAGATACGCAGTATTTT. Its translation is CASSFTYTDTQYF. The chain links TRBV27 to TRBJ2-3; the D is unclear. Trimming removed 3 bases from V and 2 bases from J, with 6 bases in between. The CDR3 length is 13 residues. Germline V CDR1 and CDR2: MNHEY, SMNVEV (reference sequence).

CDR3 coding DNA: TGTGCCAGCTCACCAAGAGCGAACCAAGTAACTAACTATGGCTACACCTTC. Protein sequence: CASSPRANQVTNYGYTF. The chain combines TRBV18 with TRBJ1-2; no definite D call. The germline V gene encodes CDR1 KGHSH and CDR2 LQKENI. This CDR3 contains 17 residues. Between the trimmed V and J ends, which lost 2 bases and 0 bases, there was a span of 16 bases.

This chain links TRBV6-5 with TRBJ1-5; D remains unclear. The length of the CDR3 is 13 residues. The ends were cut back, 2 bases at V and 4 bases at J, with 6 bases in the middle. Germline V gives CDR1 MNHEY, CDR2 SVGAGI. The CDR3 DNA reads as TGTGCCAGCAGTTACGCCCCAAATCAGCCCCAGCATTTT. This translates into CASSYAPNQPQHF.

This clone appeared once. This chain joins TRBV2 and TRBJ2-3, with 8 nucleotides matching TRBD2. Germline V CDR1 and CDR2: SNHLY, FYNNEI. CDR3 size: 16 residues. With 4 bases clipped from V and 5 bases from J, the junction kept 11 bases outside the gene matches. The CDR3 here is CASSGSWSGRVDTQYF. In DNA, the CDR3 is TGTGCCAGCAGTGGGAGTTGGAGCGGGAGAGTAGATACGCAGTATTTT.

The J gene is TRBJ1-5, the V gene TRBV4-1; unclear D gene. The CDR3 length is 15 residues. V lost 4 bases, J lost 0 bases, and 10 bases lay in between. The germline CDR1 and CDR2 sequences are MGHRA and YSYEKL. CDR3 sequence reads: CASSRETYSNQPQHF. Written as DNA, the CDR3 is TGCGCCAGCAGCCGGGAGACATATAGCAATCAGCCCCAGCATTTT.

The chain has TRBV28 and TRBJ1-5; 7 nucleotides align to TRBD1. The junction had 10 bases not matched to a gene; V was cut back by 5 bases and J by 3 bases. The germline V gene has CDR1 MDHEN and CDR2 SYDVKM. The CDR3 contains 16 residues. CDR3 coding DNA: TGTGCCAGCAGTCCTTCAGGGGGGGGGCCCAATCAGCCCCAGCATTTT. This encodes CASSPSGGGPNQPQHF.

This clone was detected a few times. The V and J genes are TRBV9 and TRBJ2-1; TRBD1 matches 7 bases. This CDR3 has 13 amino acids. Germline V gene sequence: CDR1 SGDLS, CDR2 YYNGEE. With V trimmed by 1 base and J by 11 bases, 6 bases remained unmatched. CDR3 coding DNA: TGTGCCAGCAGCGTAAGGTCGACAGGGCAGCAGTTCTTC. Its protein product is CASSVRSTGQQFF.